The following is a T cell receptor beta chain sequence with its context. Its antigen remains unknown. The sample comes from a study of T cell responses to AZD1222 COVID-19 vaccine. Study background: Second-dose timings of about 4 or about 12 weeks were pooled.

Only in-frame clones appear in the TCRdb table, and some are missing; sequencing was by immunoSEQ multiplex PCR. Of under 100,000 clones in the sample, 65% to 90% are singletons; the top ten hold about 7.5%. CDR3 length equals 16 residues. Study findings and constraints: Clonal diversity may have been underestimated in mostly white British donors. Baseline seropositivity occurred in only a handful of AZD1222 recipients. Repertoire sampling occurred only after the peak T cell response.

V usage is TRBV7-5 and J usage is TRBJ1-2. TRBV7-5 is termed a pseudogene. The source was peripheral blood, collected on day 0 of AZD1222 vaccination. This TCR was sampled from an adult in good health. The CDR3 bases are TGTGCCAGAAGCTTAGCGAAAACCAATCTCTACATCGGCTACACCTTC. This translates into CARSLAKTNLYIGYTF.